This TCR beta chain came from a study of CD8 T cells in ankylosing spondylitis. The ends were cut back, 1 base at V and 2 bases at J, with 14 bases in the middle. There are 16 residues in the CDR3. From germline, CDR1 is SGHDT and CDR2 YYEEEE. For TCR beta, libraries came from quantitative 5'-RACE with molecular barcodes. TCRdb used MiXCR to reprocess the 5' RACE reads, holding one entry per CDR3 protein. The top ten clones hold 9.1% of a sample with about 320,000 distinct CDR3 sequences, 11% of them seen once. Many counts were recorded for this clonotype. The receptor comes from a female donor with ankylosing spondylitis or in good health (not recorded which). Material: blood, either unsorted or a sorted T cell fraction (not recorded which). The chain uses TRBV5-6 and TRBJ2-3; tentative D call: TRBD1 (5 bases). CDR3 residues: CASSLLWGGYTDTQYF. For the CDR3, the DNA is TGTGCCAGCAGCTTGCTGTGGGGCGGTTACACAGATACGCAGTATTTT.